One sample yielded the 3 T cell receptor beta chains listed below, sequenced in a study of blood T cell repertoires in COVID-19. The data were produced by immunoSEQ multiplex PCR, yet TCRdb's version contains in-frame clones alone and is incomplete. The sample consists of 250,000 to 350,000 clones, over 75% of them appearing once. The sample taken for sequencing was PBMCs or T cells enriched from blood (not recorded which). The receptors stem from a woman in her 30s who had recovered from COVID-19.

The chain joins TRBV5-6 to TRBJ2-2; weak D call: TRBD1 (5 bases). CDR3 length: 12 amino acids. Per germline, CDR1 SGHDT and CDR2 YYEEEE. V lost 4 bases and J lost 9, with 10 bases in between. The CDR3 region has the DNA TGTGCCAGCAGCGCCCCGGACAGGGAGCTGTTTTTT. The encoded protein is CASSAPDRELFF.

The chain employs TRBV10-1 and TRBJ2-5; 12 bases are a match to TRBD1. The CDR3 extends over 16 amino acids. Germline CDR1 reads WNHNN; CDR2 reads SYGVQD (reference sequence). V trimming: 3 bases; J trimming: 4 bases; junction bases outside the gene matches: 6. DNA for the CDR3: TGCGCCAGCAGTGATCCGGGACAGGGGGCCCGAGAGACCCAGTACTTC. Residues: CASSDPGQGARETQYF.

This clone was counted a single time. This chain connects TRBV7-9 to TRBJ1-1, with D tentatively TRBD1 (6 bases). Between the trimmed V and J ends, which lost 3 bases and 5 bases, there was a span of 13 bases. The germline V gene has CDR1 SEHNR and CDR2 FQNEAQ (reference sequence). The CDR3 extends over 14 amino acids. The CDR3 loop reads CASSLGARGTEAFF. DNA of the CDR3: TGTGCCAGCAGCTTGGGGGCCCGCGGGACTGAAGCTTTCTTT.